The TCR beta chain under discussion was sequenced for a study of T cell changes during pregnancy in multiple sclerosis. V lost 0 bases to trimming and J lost 4 bases, with 12 bases between them. Germline CDR1 reads ENHRY; CDR2 reads SYGVKD. The length of the CDR3 is 15 residues. The assay was immunoSEQ multiplex PCR, and TCRdb's table has in-frame clones only and misses some. The sample carries 40,000 or so clones, more than 80% recorded once. This chain uses TRBV10-3 with TRBJ1-2; possibly TRBD1 for D (6 bases). This TCR was sampled from a female donor with multiple sclerosis, enrolled in a pregnancy study. The source material was peripheral blood, sampled before pregnancy. CDR3 sequence (DNA): TGTGCCATCAGTGAGTCGAGGACAGCTTCCTATGGCTACACCTTC. Amino acids: CAISESRTASYGYTF.